This T cell receptor (beta chain) derives from a study of T cells in Graves' hyperthyroidism and ophthalmopathy. The CDR3 extends over 15 amino acids. V was clipped by 5 bases and J by 3 bases; unmatched bases: 8. Germline V gene data show CDR1 as SGHAT and CDR2 as FQNNGV. The source material, RNA transcripts, was used to amplify TCR beta CDR3 regions. A set of HTBI primers served as the primers for a first-round RT-PCR of the TCR CDR3. TCRdb passed the multiplex PCR reads through MiXCR, listing each CDR3 protein once. This sample has 530,000 or so distinct CDR3 sequences; 17% occur once, and the top ten carry roughly 18%. This clonotype has only a few counts.

The genes are TRBV11-2 and TRBJ2-5, with 8 bases lining up with TRBD2. The TCR sequence derives from a young woman with Graves' ophthalmopathy. Material for sequencing was blood. The CDR3 here is CASSLEAGGEETQYF. The CDR3 bases are TGTGCCAGCAGCCTCGAGGCGGGGGGAGAAGAGACCCAGTACTTC. The complete variable domain, with remaining parts taken from reference TRBV11-2 and TRBJ2-5, reads EAGVAQSPRYKIIEKRQSVAFWCNPISGHATLYWYQQILGQGPKLLIQFQNNGVVDDSQLPKDRFSAERLKGVDSTLKIQPAKLEDSAVYLCASSLEAGGEETQYFGPGTRLLVL.